This T cell receptor beta chain was retrieved from a study of T cell repertoires in cytomegalovirus infection. The overall study: Public TCR beta signatures were indicative of both CMV infection and a matching HLA type. General study findings and limits: The ex vivo response showed dominance by HLA-C-restricted CMV-specific TCR beta clonotypes. Cumulative public TCR beta family frequency identified CMV carriers with the relevant HLA.

This clonotype was found a few times. Its antigen is not known. Each CDR3 protein gets one entry after TCRdb re-called the reads with MiXCR. Among about 920,000 distinct CDR3 sequences listed, about a third were seen once. CDR3 length: 19 residues. The germline V gene encodes CDR1 MGHRA and CDR2 YSYEKL. The V end lost 0 bases, the J end lost 4 bases, and 22 bases lay between the germline ends. This clonotype originated in a human donor in good health (CMV status not recorded). Some clones in this sample may be carry-over from other donors' samples. V and J are TRBV4-1 and TRBJ2-1; D possibly corresponds to TRBD2 (5 bases). This specimen consisted of cultured CD8+ T cells from PBMCs, obtained from culture after CMV antigen stimulation. The CDR3 nucleotides read TGCGCCAGCAGCCAAGAGCGGCCGAGCCGGACCCCGGGGTACAATGAGCAGTTCTTC. Its translation: CASSQERPSRTPGYNEQFF.